This T cell receptor (beta chain) was captured in a study of molecular identifiers for immune sequencing clone quantification. Across the study: RNA from approximately 20,000 or 98,000 naive CD8 cells was split five ways in replicates, with four sequenced. General study results and limits: Clonotypes surpassing 20 RNA copies contained over 97% of effector molecules, versus under 1% in naive cells.

The sorting of naive CD8 T cells used the CD8+CD4-CCR7+CD45RA+ phenotype. Previously published methods and listed TCR primers were used for the bulk TCR libraries. TCRdb redid the calling of the PCR reads with MiXCR, one entry per CDR3 protein. The sample includes more than 450,000 distinct CDR3 sequences, about a fifth of them seen just once. The V gene's germline CDR1 is KGHDR and CDR2 SFDVKD. The CDR3 length is 13 residues. V dropped 8 bases and J dropped 4 bases, with 13 bases sitting between them. There are many counts of this clonotype. No antigen is known for it. This clonotype was sampled from a human donor in good health. Some libraries in this study had Jurkat cell RNA spiked in. The genes are TRBV24-1 and TRBJ1-1; D is possibly TRBD1 (6 bases). The material sequenced was naive CD8+ T cells from blood, with Jurkat cell RNA spiked in. Subset specified: FACS-sorted CD8+CD4-CCR7+CD45RA+ naive T cells. Written as DNA, the CDR3 is TGTGCCACCAAAGCGGGGGCGGGCACTGAAGCTTTCTTT. Translation gives CATKAGAGTEAFF.